Below, 9 T cell receptor beta chains from the same sample are listed, as sequenced in a study of cytomegalovirus exposure and HLA in healthy donors. Amplification used 60 Vbeta primers and 13 Jbeta primers. The table came from immunoSEQ multiplex PCR; TCRdb's copy has only in-frame clones and leaves some out. This sample has about 120,000 clones, with about 76% found just once. Input material: PBMCs. Every receptor here comes from a woman aged 30 to 39 in good health and CMV-seronegative.

This rearrangement joins TRBV12-5 to TRBJ1-1, with 7 bases matching TRBD1. Germline assignment: CDR1 LGHNT and CDR2 FRNRAP. The CDR3 length is 14 residues. Unmatched junction bases numbered 8, after V lost 7 bases and J lost 3 bases. The CDR3 reads CASAPTGYHTEAFF. Here the CDR3 DNA reads TGTGCTAGTGCCCCGACAGGGTACCACACTGAAGCTTTCTTT.

V and J are TRBV7-2 and TRBJ2-5, with D tentatively TRBD2 (5 bases). The ends were cut back, 5 bases at V and 2 bases at J, with 12 bases in the middle. The CDR3 sequence is 14 residues long. Germline CDR1 reads SGHTA; CDR2 reads FQGNSA. CDR3 sequence (DNA): TGTGCCAGCAGCCCCCCCCCGGGGCAAGAGACCCAGTACTTC. It yields the protein CASSPPPGQETQYF.

V gene TRBV6-1 combines with J gene TRBJ2-7; 10 nucleotides line up with TRBD2. Germline trimming cut 4 bases from V and 2 bases from J; bases unmatched to any gene: 2. Germline V gene data show CDR1 as MNHNS and CDR2 as SASEGT. There are 14 residues in the CDR3. The CDR3 reads CASSGLAGAYEQYF. CDR3 bases: TGTGCCAGCAGTGGACTAGCGGGCGCCTACGAGCAGTACTTC.

DNA of the CDR3: TGCGCCAGCAGCTTGGAACCGGGAGGTAATGAAAAACTGTTTTTT. Its translation is CASSLEPGGNEKLFF. The V gene is TRBV5-1, the J gene TRBJ1-4, with D hard to call. Deletions cut 0 bases from V and 4 bases from J, with 10 bases between. Per the germline V gene, CDR1 is SGHRS and CDR2 is YFSETQ. The CDR3 has 15 residues.

Here the CDR3 reads CASSLVGTGGSTEAFF. The CDR3 bases are TGTGCCAGCAGTTTAGTTGGGACAGGGGGTAGTACTGAAGCTTTCTTT. The genes are TRBV28 and TRBJ1-1; 11 nucleotides agree with TRBD1. The CDR3 is made up of 16 amino acids. J lost 5 bases, V lost 2 bases, and 7 bases had no gene match. CDR1 and CDR2 from the germline V gene are MDHEN and SYDVKM.

This chain joins TRBV7-2 and TRBJ2-5; maybe TRBD2 (6 bases). The CDR3 runs 14 residues. CDR1 and CDR2 (germline): SGHTA, FQGNSA. The V gene lost 4 bases and the J gene lost 4 bases, with 13 bases spanning the gap. As DNA, the CDR3 is TGTGCCAGCAGCTCCCCTCTCGGGAGAGAGACCCAGTACTTC. Its protein is CASSSPLGRETQYF.

V and J are TRBV30 and TRBJ1-2; 7 positions agree with TRBD1. The CDR3 sequence is 11 residues long. Germline V gene sequence: CDR1 GTSNPN, CDR2 SVGIG (reference sequence). Trimming removed 8 bases from V and 6 bases from J; junction bases left unmatched: 6. The CDR3, as DNA: TGTGCCGGACAGGACCGCGATGGCTACACCTTC. It specifies CAGQDRDGYTF.

The chain links TRBV16 to TRBJ2-2; the D is unclear. The V gene lost 4 bases and the J gene lost 8 bases, with 5 bases spanning the gap. The germline V gene encodes CDR1 KGHSY and CDR2 FQNENV. There are 11 residues in the CDR3. The CDR3 region has the DNA TGTGCCAGCAGCCGAACTGGGGAGCTGTTTTTT. Protein: CASSRTGELFF.

The rearrangement links TRBV27 to TRBJ2-6, with D unresolved. The CDR3 is made up of 12 amino acids. CDR1 and CDR2 (germline): MNHEY, SMNVEV (reference sequence). V gave up 7 bases and J gave up 1 base, with 2 bases separating them. CDR3: CASTSGANVLTF. CDR3 in DNA: TGTGCCAGCACTTCTGGGGCCAACGTCCTGACTTTC.